Below, 24 T cell receptor beta chains from the same sample are listed, as sequenced in a study of blood T cell repertoires in COVID-19. Profiling relied on immunoSEQ multiplex PCR, and the TCRdb table lists in-frame clones only, not all of them. The table includes 250,000 to 350,000 clones, less than 90% detected once. Sequencing was performed on peripheral blood. All receptors derive from a woman in her seventies with COVID-19, enrolled during active disease.

This clone came up a few times. The DNA for the CDR3 is TGTGCCTGGAGTACTACGAACACTGAAGCTTTCTTT. This encodes CAWSTTNTEAFF. The chain has TRBV30 and TRBJ1-1; no reliable D call. This CDR3 contains 12 residues. The germline gives CDR1 GTSNPN, CDR2 SVGIG (reference sequence). V gave up 2 bases and J gave up 1 base, with 5 bases separating them.

The chain combines TRBV14 with TRBJ1-2; D call uncertain. The CDR3 is 16 residues long. V shed 3 bases and J shed 2 bases, with 16 bases lying between them. Germline V gene data show CDR1 as SGHDN and CDR2 as FVKESK. As DNA, the CDR3 is TGTGCCAGCAGCCATACCGGACTGCCCTTAAACTATGGCTACACCTTC. This encodes CASSHTGLPLNYGYTF.

V is TRBV29-1 and J is TRBJ2-7; 11 bases agree with TRBD1. Germline V gene sequence: CDR1 SQVTM, CDR2 ANQGSEA. J was trimmed by 5 bases and V by 8 bases; bases with no gene match: 5. The CDR3 is made up of 12 amino acids. CDR3 sequence reads: CSTTGQGDEQYF. The CDR3 coding sequence is TGCAGCACCACGGGACAGGGGGACGAGCAGTACTTC.

The V and J genes are TRBV7-9 and TRBJ1-1, with D possibly being TRBD1 (6 bases). The germline gives CDR1 SEHNR, CDR2 FQNEAQ (reference sequence). CDR3 length: 15 amino acids. V lost 4 bases and J lost 1, with 13 bases in between. CDR3 bases: TGTGCCAGCAGCTCAAAACAGGGCAAGAACACTGAAGCTTTCTTT. Amino acids: CASSSKQGKNTEAFF.

The chain combines TRBV24-1 with TRBJ2-2, with D maybe TRBD2 (5 bases). CDR1 is KGHDR and CDR2 is SFDVKD in the germline V gene. V was trimmed by 8 bases and J by 1 base, leaving 19 bases between them. The CDR3 spans 17 residues. CDR3 sequence (DNA): TGTGCCACCATTTCGATCGGAGGCCATCTGAACACCGGGGAGCTGTTTTTT. It translates to CATISIGGHLNTGELFF.

V is TRBV30 and J is TRBJ1-1; the D gene is possibly TRBD1 (5 bases). Trimming pared 0 bases from V and 4 bases from J, leaving 9 bases between. CDR1 and CDR2 from the germline V gene are GTSNPN and SVGIG (reference sequence). This CDR3 comprises 13 residues. The CDR3 DNA reads as TGTGCCTGGAGTGTACAAGGGGCCACTGAAGCTTTCTTT. Its translation: CAWSVQGATEAFF.

The chain has TRBV5-4 and TRBJ1-6; the D gene is possibly TRBD1 (5 bases). Germline V gene data show CDR1 as SGHNT and CDR2 as YYREEE (reference sequence). Trimming removed 4 bases at V and 3 bases at J, with 11 bases between. The CDR3 is 15 amino acids. This chain's CDR3 is CASSPSDNYNSPLHF. The CDR3, as DNA: TGTGCCAGCAGCCCTTCGGACAACTATAATTCACCCCTCCACTTT.

This chain joins TRBV9 and TRBJ2-2; D gene ambiguous. Per germline, CDR1 SGDLS and CDR2 YYNGEE. The CDR3 has 12 residues. V dropped 4 bases and J dropped 4 bases, with 5 bases sitting between them. The DNA for the CDR3 is TGTGCCAGCAGCCCGAGCACCGGGGAGCTGTTTTTT. This sequence encodes CASSPSTGELFF.

This chain joins TRBV7-2 and TRBJ1-2; possibly TRBD1 for D (5 bases). Per the germline V gene, CDR1 is SGHTA and CDR2 is FQGNSA. With 9 bases removed from V and 2 bases from J, the gap between germline ends came to 19 bases. The CDR3 totals 15 residues. The CDR3 nucleotides read TGTGCCAGTTCCGGGGGGGGTAGCGGAAACTATGGCTACACCTTC. This encodes CASSGGGSGNYGYTF.

This clone was found once. The chain joins TRBV30 to TRBJ1-2; D not certain. The CDR3 runs to 12 residues. Germline CDR1 GTSNPN, CDR2 SVGIG (reference sequence). V was shortened by 0 bases and J by 7 bases, with 9 bases between the two germline ends. CDR3 nucleotide sequence: TGTGCCTGGAGTGTACCCGCACTTGGCTACACCTTC. This sequence encodes CAWSVPALGYTF.

The chain couples TRBV11-2 to TRBJ2-3, with D unresolved. V was cut by 0 bases and J by 5 bases, with 9 bases left in between. Germline CDR1 reads SGHAT; CDR2 reads FQNNGV. The CDR3 is 14 residues long. The CDR3 nucleotides are TGTGCCAGCAGCTTAGATGTGGGCAAAGATACGCAGTATTTT. Translating gives CASSLDVGKDTQYF. The full variable domain, its missing parts supplied by reference TRBV11-2 and TRBJ2-3, is EAGVAQSPRYKIIEKRQSVAFWCNPISGHATLYWYQQILGQGPKLLIQFQNNGVVDDSQLPKDRFSAERLKGVDSTLKIQPAKLEDSAVYLCASSLDVGKDTQYFGPGTRLTVL.

For this clone: Compared with germline, one end of the junction differs, possibly owing to a read error. The gene calls are TRBV27 and TRBJ2-2; tentative D call: TRBD1 (7 bases). Per germline, CDR1 MNHEY and CDR2 SMNVEV (reference sequence). The CDR3 length is 15 residues. The CDR3 sequence is CAGSQTGRSTGELFF. As DNA, the CDR3 is TGTGCCGGCAGTCAGACAGGGAGGAGCACCGGGGAGCTGTTTTTT.

This chain joins TRBV13 and TRBJ2-7, with 8 positions matching TRBD2. Germline assignment: CDR1 PRHDT and CDR2 FYEKMQ (reference sequence). The CDR3 is 15 residues long. Losses at the gene ends were 2 bases for V and 5 bases for J; bases not matched to a gene: 8. For the CDR3, the DNA is TGTGCCAGCAGCTTAAGCCGGCGGGGGGCCCACGAGCAGTACTTC. Translated, it gives CASSLSRRGAHEQYF.

The sample holds one count of this clone. The chain employs TRBV19 and TRBJ1-6; D is unclear. The V gene's germline CDR1 is LNHDA and CDR2 SQIVND (reference sequence). The CDR3 has 13 amino acids. The V gene lost 2 bases and the J gene lost 8 bases, with 7 bases spanning the gap. As DNA, the CDR3 is TGTGCCAGTAGTATAAGCGAGGATTCACCCCTCCACTTT. Translated, it gives CASSISEDSPLHF.

The chain is built from TRBV27 and TRBJ2-1; 8 bases align to TRBD2. Germline values: CDR1 MNHEY, CDR2 SMNVEV (reference sequence). This CDR3 region has 14 residues. V lost 6 bases to trimming and J lost 5 bases; unmatched junction nucleotides: 6. In nucleotides, the CDR3 is TGTGCCAGCAGCGGGGGGGCTATGAACAATGAGCAGTTCTTC. Translation gives CASSGGAMNNEQFF.

This chain uses TRBV12-5 with TRBJ1-1; the D is unclear. This CDR3 has 13 residues. Germline V gives CDR1 LGHNT, CDR2 FRNRAP. V lost 0 bases and J 4 bases, leaving 6 bases between the germline ends. The CDR3 DNA reads as TGTGCTAGTGGTTTGGTACGGGGCACTGAAGCTTTCTTT. Its translation is CASGLVRGTEAFF.

The CDR3 DNA is TGTGCCAGCAGTGAGTACAGCCATAACACCGGGGAGCTGTTTTTT. It specifies CASSEYSHNTGELFF. J is TRBJ2-2 and V is TRBV2; D not resolved. Trimming removed 3 bases at V and 2 bases at J, with 10 bases between. CDR3 length: 15 residues. Germline V gene lookup returns CDR1 SNHLY and CDR2 FYNNEI.

Points on this clone: Other DNA sequences in this sample translate to the same CDR3. V is TRBV27 and J is TRBJ2-7, with D unclear. The CDR3 is made up of 11 amino acids. The V gene lost 4 bases and the J gene lost 1 base, with 2 bases spanning the gap. The V gene's germline CDR1 is MNHEY and CDR2 SMNVEV (reference sequence). Here the CDR3 reads CASSSSYEQYF. Written as DNA, the CDR3 is TGTGCCAGCAGTTCGTCCTACGAGCAGTACTTC.

This clone was seen a single time. CDR3 amino acids: CARSLGRQGFGDNSPLHF. For the CDR3, the DNA is TGTGCCAGAAGCTTGGGGCGACAGGGATTCGGGGATAATTCACCCCTCCACTTT. J is TRBJ1-6 and V is TRBV5-3; 7 nucleotides align to TRBD1. TRBV5-3 is noted as an ORF with a role that remains uncertain. The CDR3 totals 18 residues. V shed 0 bases, J shed 5 bases, and the junction held 11 bases outside the gene matches.

The chain is built from TRBV7-3 and TRBJ2-1; D is possibly TRBD2 (6 bases). Looked up from germline, CDR1 is SGHTA and CDR2 is FQGTGA. The CDR3 covers 14 residues. With 2 bases removed from V and 7 bases from J, the gap between germline ends came to 12 bases. The CDR3 protein is CASSLGGVGNEQFF. CDR3 nucleotide sequence: TGTGCCAGCAGCTTAGGAGGGGTAGGGAATGAGCAGTTCTTC.

The V call is TRBV6-2 or TRBV6-3, the J call TRBJ1-5; unclear D gene. V lost 1 base, J lost 6 bases, and 7 bases lay in between. This CDR3 is built from 13 residues. Germline V gene lookup returns CDR1 MNHEY and CDR2 SVGEGT. This CDR3 reads CASSYFESQPQHF. CDR3 DNA sequence: TGTGCCAGCAGTTACTTTGAGAGTCAGCCCCAGCATTTT.

V usage is TRBV6-6 and J usage is TRBJ1-2; the match to TRBD1 covers 10 bases. The CDR3 spans 15 residues. The trim removed 2 bases at V and 5 bases at J, leaving 5 bases unmatched. CDR1 is MNHNY and CDR2 is SVGAGI in the germline V gene (reference sequence). The CDR3 loop is CASSYTRQGAYGYTF. Here the CDR3 DNA reads TGTGCCAGCAGTTACACCAGACAGGGGGCGTATGGCTACACCTTC.

The chain uses TRBV5-1 and TRBJ1-1; D possibly corresponds to TRBD1 (5 bases). The CDR3 loop spans 14 amino acids. V was trimmed by 0 bases and J by 5 bases, leaving 11 bases between them. CDR1 is SGHRS, CDR2 YFSETQ, per germline. The DNA of the CDR3 is TGCGCCAGCAGCTTGGATCCAGGGAGGACTGAAGCTTTCTTT. It codes for CASSLDPGRTEAFF. Variable domain in full (rest from reference TRBV5-1 and TRBJ1-1): KAGVTQTPRYLIKTRGQQVTLSCSPISGHRSVSWYQQTPGQGLQFLFEYFSETQRNKGNFPGRFSGRQFSNSRSEMNVSTLELGDSALYLCASSLDPGRTEAFFGQGTRLTVV.

J is TRBJ2-2 and V is TRBV6-5; D is possibly TRBD1 (6 bases). The CDR3 consists of 12 residues. Germline V gene sequence: CDR1 MNHEY, CDR2 SVGAGI. Trimming shortened V by 4 bases and J by 12 bases, and 12 bases separated the two germline ends. The CDR3 bases are TGTGCCAGCAGTTCATCAGGGGCGCAGCTGTTTTTT. It encodes CASSSSGAQLFF.